These 27 T cell receptor beta chains share one sample of origin, sequenced in a study of cytomegalovirus exposure and HLA in healthy donors. 60 Vbeta and 13 Jbeta primers were used in PCR. Repertoires were generated with immunoSEQ multiplex PCR, while TCRdb's copy carries only in-frame clones and drops some. This sample has about 210,000 clones, with 75% to 90% found just once. Sequenced: PBMCs. Source of these receptors: a boy under 10 years old in good health and CMV-seronegative.

The chain is built from TRBV11-2 and TRBJ2-2; 11 bases fit TRBD1. There are 14 residues in the CDR3. V lost 10 bases and J lost 6; bases outside the gene matches: 7. CDR1 SGHAT and CDR2 FQNNGV come from the germline V gene. CDR3 protein: CATGQGAPPGELFF. The CDR3 DNA reads TGTGCCACCGGACAGGGGGCGCCCCCCGGGGAGCTGTTTTTT.

This clone appeared a single time. The genes are TRBV28 and TRBJ1-6; 11 positions agree with TRBD1. The CDR3 runs to 18 residues. Germline V gene lookup returns CDR1 MDHEN and CDR2 SYDVKM. After removal of 4 bases from V and 10 bases from J, the junction contained 15 bases not matched to a gene. DNA of the CDR3: TGTGCCAGCAGTTCACCGGGGGGGACAGGGGGGACGAGATCACCCCTCCACTTT. This translates into CASSSPGGTGGTRSPLHF.

The chain combines TRBV28 with TRBJ2-3, with 7 bases fitting TRBD2. The V gene end was trimmed by 3 bases and the J gene end by 2 bases; junction bases not matched to a gene: 5. The germline V gene encodes CDR1 MDHEN and CDR2 SYDVKM. The CDR3 spans 15 residues. The chain's CDR3 is CASSFPGTNTDTQYF. Here the CDR3 DNA reads TGTGCCAGCAGTTTCCCCGGGACTAACACAGATACGCAGTATTTT.

The rearrangement links TRBV28 to TRBJ2-7; 8 nucleotides match TRBD1. V shed 5 bases, J shed 3 bases, and the junction held 9 bases outside the gene matches. Germline V gene data show CDR1 as MDHEN and CDR2 as SYDVKM. The CDR3 length is 15 residues. The DNA for the CDR3 is TGTGCCAGCAGTGGGGGGACAGGTCTTGTCTACGAGCAGTACTTC. As protein: CASSGGTGLVYEQYF.

The rearrangement uses TRBV6-1 and TRBJ1-6; TRBD1 matches 7 bases. The J segment lost 7 bases and the V segment lost 2 bases, leaving 8 bases of the junction unmatched. This CDR3 spans 16 amino acids. The V gene's germline CDR1 is MNHNS and CDR2 SASEGT. CDR3 sequence: CASSESHRGGNSPLHF. The CDR3 DNA is TGTGCCAGCAGTGAATCCCACAGGGGCGGAAATTCACCCCTCCACTTT.

The rearrangement uses TRBV2 and TRBJ1-5, with D perhaps matching TRBD1 (5 bases). Germline V lookup: CDR1 SNHLY, CDR2 FYNNEI. The CDR3 contains 15 residues. Trimming stripped 8 bases from V and 2 bases from J, with 16 bases between. The CDR3, as DNA: TGTGCCAGCTCGTTCGCCGGGGGGGGCAATCAGCCCCAGCATTTT. Protein product: CASSFAGGGNQPQHF.

In DNA form, the CDR3 reads TGTGCCAGCAGCTTAGGTACTAGCGGGAGGCGCACAGATACGCAGTATTTT. Translation: CASSLGTSGRRTDTQYF. V and J are TRBV7-2 and TRBJ2-3; 12 bases align to TRBD2. Germline values: CDR1 SGHTA, CDR2 FQGNSA. V trimming: 1 base; J trimming: 1 base; junction bases outside the gene matches: 3. The CDR3 has 17 residues.

The genes are TRBV28 and TRBJ2-3, with no clear D. From germline, CDR1 is MDHEN and CDR2 SYDVKM. The CDR3 totals 14 residues. Trimming cost V 3 bases and J 3 bases, with 10 bases left between them. The CDR3 here is CASSFSSRTDTQYF. CDR3 bases: TGTGCCAGCAGTTTTTCGTCGAGGACAGATACGCAGTATTTT.

The table lists this clone with a count of one. J is TRBJ2-5 and V is TRBV7-8, with TRBD1 as a possible D gene (6 bases). Germline V gives CDR1 SGHVS, CDR2 FQNEAQ. Between the trimmed V and J ends, which lost 0 bases and 1 base, there was a span of 12 bases. CDR3 size: 16 residues. The CDR3 DNA is TGTGCCAGCAGCTTAGCGACAGGAACACCCCAAGAGACCCAGTACTTC. This sequence encodes CASSLATGTPQETQYF.

V usage is TRBV5-4 and J usage is TRBJ2-4; weak D call: TRBD1 (6 bases). Germline loops: CDR1 SGHNT, CDR2 YYREEE (reference sequence). Trimming took off 4 bases at V and 3 bases at J, with 17 bases between the two ends. This CDR3 region has 16 residues. CDR3 sequence (DNA): TGTGCCAGCAGCGGGAACAGGGTGTTGGACAAAAACATTCAGTACTTC. Translated, it gives CASSGNRVLDKNIQYF.

A few counts support this clone. The gene calls are TRBV5-1 and TRBJ1-1; D perhaps matches TRBD1 (6 bases). Germline-derived CDR1 and CDR2 are SGHRS and YFSETQ. Trimming removed 0 bases at V and 5 bases at J, with 8 bases between. This CDR3 region has 13 residues. The CDR3 here is CASSLDQGTEAFF. In nucleotides, the CDR3 is TGCGCCAGCAGCTTGGACCAGGGGACTGAAGCTTTCTTT.

The V call is TRBV11-2, the J call TRBJ1-1, with no clear D. CDR1 is SGHAT and CDR2 is FQNNGV in the germline V gene. V lost 0 bases, J lost 10 bases, and 12 bases lay in between. The CDR3 extends over 13 amino acids. This chain's CDR3 is CASSLDGYGGAFF. In nucleotides, the CDR3 is TGTGCCAGCAGCTTAGATGGTTACGGCGGAGCTTTCTTT.

The rearrangement uses TRBV19 and TRBJ1-1, with 8 bases aligning to TRBD1. With 3 bases clipped from V and 4 bases from J, the junction kept 10 bases outside the gene matches. The CDR3 consists of 16 residues. CDR1 LNHDA and CDR2 SQIVND come from the germline V gene (reference sequence). The chain's CDR3 is CASSMLVGQGSTEAFF. The CDR3 nucleotides read TGTGCCAGTAGTATGTTAGTCGGACAGGGATCCACTGAAGCTTTCTTT.

V gene TRBV29-1 combines with J gene TRBJ2-5; tentatively, D is TRBD2 (6 bases). V was pared by 4 bases and J by 1 base, with 13 bases between. The CDR3 runs 14 residues. Germline CDR1 reads SQVTM; CDR2 reads ANQGSEA. CDR3 sequence (DNA): TGCAGCGTTGTGGGACTCGACATCCAAGAGACCCAGTACTTC. Its translation: CSVVGLDIQETQYF. Looking up the rest from reference TRBV29-1 and TRBJ2-5 gives the full variable domain: SAVISQKPSRDICQRGTSLTIQCQVDSQVTMMFWYRQQPGQSLTLIATANQGSEATYESGFVIDKFPISRPNLTFSTLTVSNMSPEDSSIYLCSVVGLDIQETQYFGPGTRLLVL.

V gene TRBV30 combines with J gene TRBJ2-5, with TRBD2 matching 8 bases. V was pared by 3 bases and J by 4 bases, with 4 bases of the junction left unmatched. This CDR3 has 13 residues. The germline V gene has CDR1 GTSNPN and CDR2 SVGIG (reference sequence). This chain's CDR3 is CAWRIAGSETQYF. In DNA, the CDR3 is TGTGCCTGGAGGATAGCGGGATCAGAGACCCAGTACTTC.

The chain joins TRBV2 to TRBJ2-1; TRBD2 is a possible D gene (5 bases). From germline, CDR1 is SNHLY and CDR2 FYNNEI. The germline V and J ends were trimmed by 6 bases and 4 bases, with 19 bases remaining between them. The CDR3 is made up of 16 amino acids. As DNA, the CDR3 is TGTGCCAGCAGGATAAACCGGGATCCTATATACAATGAGCAGTTCTTC. Amino acid sequence: CASRINRDPIYNEQFF. Variable domain in full (rest from reference TRBV2 and TRBJ2-1): EPEVTQTPSHQVTQMGQEVILRCVPISNHLYFYWYRQILGQKVEFLVSFYNNEISEKSEIFDDQFSVERPDGSNFTLKIRSTKLEDSAMYFCASRINRDPIYNEQFFGPGTRLTVL.

The gene calls are TRBV27 and TRBJ2-1; 11 nucleotides align to TRBD2. Germline trimming cut 5 bases from V and 8 bases from J; bases unmatched to any gene: 11. The CDR3 is 16 residues long. CDR1 is MNHEY and CDR2 is SMNVEV in the germline V gene (reference sequence). CDR3 residues: CASSARPLAGGYEQFF. In DNA, the CDR3 is TGTGCCAGCAGTGCCCGGCCCCTAGCGGGGGGTTATGAGCAGTTCTTC.

The rearrangement links TRBV9 to TRBJ1-3; TRBD1 matches at 8 bases. V trimming: 3 bases; J trimming: 3 bases; junction bases outside the gene matches: 5. The CDR3 sequence is 15 residues long. Per the germline V gene, CDR1 is SGDLS and CDR2 is YYNGEE. The CDR3 sequence: CASSATGGDGNTIYF. CDR3 DNA sequence: TGTGCCAGCAGCGCAACAGGGGGAGATGGAAACACCATATATTTT.

This clone was counted a single time. The chain combines TRBV6-1 with TRBJ2-5, with a weak D call TRBD1 (6 bases). The J call may be mistaken, given a closer DNA end match to TRBJ2-7. Germline lookup yields CDR1 MNHNS and CDR2 SASEGT. The CDR3 has 15 residues. This chain's CDR3 is CASSEVLGGFGEQYF. The CDR3 DNA reads as TGTGCCAGCAGTGAAGTTCTAGGGGGTTTTGGCGAGCAGTACTTC.

V gene TRBV28 combines with J gene TRBJ2-7; 12 nucleotides match TRBD2. Germline assignment: CDR1 MDHEN and CDR2 SYDVKM. The CDR3 runs 16 residues. The V segment lost 3 bases and the J segment 2 bases; nucleotides outside the gene matches: 5. Here the CDR3 reads CASSFGLAGMTYEQYF. The CDR3 DNA is TGTGCCAGCAGTTTCGGACTAGCGGGGATGACCTACGAGCAGTACTTC.

On this clone: Its ends do not fully match the called genes, so a read error is possible. V and J are TRBV7-9 and TRBJ1-3; 7 bases map to TRBD1. The CDR3 contains 18 residues. The germline V gene has CDR1 SEHNR and CDR2 FQNEAQ (reference sequence). The CDR3 nucleotides read TGTTCCAGCAGCCCTTTGTTGGAGGGGGCGTCCGCTGGAAACACCATATATTTT. It encodes CSSSPLLEGASAGNTIYF.

The J gene is TRBJ2-1, the V gene TRBV6-6; the match to TRBD2 covers 9 bases. The CDR3 has 16 residues. V trimming: 2 bases; J trimming: 5 bases; junction bases outside the gene matches: 7. Germline CDR1 MNHNY, CDR2 SVGAGI (reference sequence). CDR3 in DNA: TGTGCCAGCAGTTACGTACCAGCGGGAGGCAACAATGAGCAGTTCTTC. Its translation: CASSYVPAGGNNEQFF.

This clone is a singleton in its sample. This chain links TRBV30 with TRBJ1-1, with D maybe TRBD1 (5 bases). The V gene's germline CDR1 is GTSNPN and CDR2 SVGIG (reference sequence). V was shortened by 0 bases and J by 1 base, with 9 bases between the two germline ends. CDR3 length: 14 residues. The CDR3 loop is CAWSVPGSNTEAFF. CDR3 DNA: TGTGCCTGGAGTGTACCAGGGTCGAACACTGAAGCTTTCTTT. The whole variable domain, remainder taken from reference TRBV30 and TRBJ1-1, is SQTIHQWPATLVQPVGSPLSLECTVEGTSNPNLYWYRQAAGRGLQLLFYSVGIGQISSEVPQNLSASRPQDRQFILSSKKLLLSDSGFYLCAWSVPGSNTEAFFGQGTRLTVV.

This clone occurred once. The chain carries TRBV4-1 and TRBJ2-1, with 8 bases identical to TRBD2. This CDR3 region has 18 residues. Germline-derived CDR1 and CDR2 are MGHRA and YSYEKL. Trimming cost V 0 bases and J 4 bases; bases outside gene matches: 11. CDR3 nucleotide sequence: TGCGCCAGCAGCCAAGAAAGTTCGGCGGGAGGTTTATACAATGAGCAGTTCTTC. This translates into CASSQESSAGGLYNEQFF.

This clone came up a few times. This chain uses TRBV6-6 with TRBJ2-7; 8 bases line up with TRBD2. The CDR3 length is 14 residues. V lost 5 bases, J lost 5 bases, and 8 bases stayed unmatched. CDR1 is MNHNY and CDR2 is SVGAGI in the germline V gene (reference sequence). The CDR3 bases are TGTGCCAGCAGTATAAGCGGGAGTCTCGACGAGCAGTACTTC. It encodes CASSISGSLDEQYF.

This clone was counted a few times. The chain combines TRBV5-4 with TRBJ2-7; D perhaps matches TRBD2 (5 bases). Trimming pared 9 bases from V and 2 bases from J, leaving 18 bases between. This CDR3 region has 14 residues. CDR1 is SGHNT and CDR2 is YYREEE in the germline V gene (reference sequence). CDR3: CAITTDYGPYEQYF. CDR3 in DNA: TGTGCCATCACGACTGACTACGGCCCCTACGAGCAGTACTTC.

Details on this clone: The junction departs from germline at one end; a sequencing error may be responsible. V usage is TRBV19 and J usage is TRBJ1-5; 10 nucleotides align to TRBD1. Germline V CDR1 and CDR2: LNHDA, SQIVND (reference sequence). CDR3 length: 14 residues. The CDR3 bases are TGTGCCAGTATGGGGACAGGGGTAAATCTGCCCCAGCATTTT. This translates into CASMGTGVNLPQHF.